This passage covers 8 T cell receptor beta chains from one sample sequenced in a study of T cells in placental villitis. This was the immunoSEQ v4 assay. Here immunoSEQ multiplex PCR was the method, and the copy in TCRdb shows in-frame clones only, minus some. The sample lists 3,000 to 3,500 clones; approximately 79% were seen once. The source material was placental tissue containing maternal and fetal cells. These receptor sequences come from a human patient with infectious villitis; the placental T cells may come from both mother and fetus.

The chain recombines TRBV6-5 with TRBJ1-5; D ambiguous. Germline V gives CDR1 MNHEY, CDR2 SVGAGI. The CDR3 has 15 residues. V gave up 11 bases and J gave up 2 bases, with 19 bases separating them. In nucleotides, the CDR3 is TGTGCCCCAAGTTGGGGAACCCTGGGCAATCAGCCCCAGCATTTT. Protein product: CAPSWGTLGNQPQHF.

V is TRBV12-3 or TRBV12-4 and J is TRBJ2-3, with no clear D. V was pared by 2 bases and J by 5 bases, with 5 bases between. The length of the CDR3 is 12 residues. The CDR3 nucleotides are TGTGCCAGCAGTTTAACGGGAGATACGCAGTATTTT. It yields the protein CASSLTGDTQYF.

V is TRBV5-6 and J is TRBJ2-3; the match to TRBD2 covers 11 bases. Germline CDR1 SGHDT, CDR2 YYEEEE. V lost 5 bases and J lost 2; bases outside the gene matches: 4. There are 15 residues in the CDR3. The CDR3 DNA reads TGTGCCAGCAGGCTAGCGGGGGGTCTCACAGATACGCAGTATTTT. It specifies CASRLAGGLTDTQYF.

This clone was observed a few times. This chain connects TRBV7-9 to TRBJ2-5, with TRBD1 matching over 8 bases. The trim removed 5 bases at V and 4 bases at J, leaving 3 bases unmatched. Germline V gene lookup returns CDR1 SEHNR and CDR2 FQNEAQ (reference sequence). The CDR3 is 13 residues long. The CDR3 is CASSSTGGETQYF. Here the CDR3 DNA reads TGTGCCAGCAGCAGCACAGGGGGAGAGACCCAGTACTTC.

The chain joins TRBV19 to TRBJ1-4, with D maybe TRBD1 (6 bases). There are 16 residues in the CDR3. Trimming shortened V by 7 bases and J by 6 bases, and 21 bases separated the two germline ends. Germline V gene sequence: CDR1 LNHDA, CDR2 SQIVND (reference sequence). Here the CDR3 reads CASTFLYGGADEKLFF. In DNA form, the CDR3 reads TGTGCCAGTACCTTCCTCTACGGGGGCGCGGATGAAAAACTGTTTTTT. Variable domain in full (rest from reference TRBV19 and TRBJ1-4): DGGITQSPKYLFRKEGQNVTLSCEQNLNHDAMYWYRQDPGQGLRLIYYSQIVNDFQKGDIAEGYSVSREKKESFPLTVTSAQKNPTAFYLCASTFLYGGADEKLFFGSGTQLSVL.

This chain links TRBV5-4 with TRBJ1-6, with D tentatively TRBD1 (5 bases). The germline CDR1 and CDR2 sequences are SGHNT and YYREEE (reference sequence). This CDR3 is 17 amino acids long. V shed 0 bases and J shed 13 bases, with 23 bases lying between them. The CDR3 region is CASSLDGGASTIHPLHF. In nucleotides, the CDR3 is TGTGCCAGCAGCTTGGATGGAGGGGCGTCGACTATTCACCCCCTCCACTTT.

This chain connects TRBV7-9 to TRBJ1-1, with a tentative D call TRBD1 (5 bases). Trimming cost V 5 bases and J 0 bases, with 13 bases left between them. Germline V CDR1 and CDR2: SEHNR, FQNEAQ (reference sequence). This CDR3 region has 15 residues. In DNA form, the CDR3 reads TGTGCCAGCAGCCTTCAGGGTGAAATGAACACTGAAGCTTTCTTT. Translation gives CASSLQGEMNTEAFF.

The sample holds a few counts of this clone. V is TRBV4-1 and J is TRBJ2-3, with 7 bases aligning to TRBD2. With 0 bases clipped from V and 2 bases from J, the junction kept 11 bases outside the gene matches. From germline, CDR1 is MGHRA and CDR2 YSYEKL. This CDR3 spans 18 amino acids. CDR3 loop: CASSQEVDGRGYTDTQYF. The CDR3 nucleotides read TGCGCCAGCAGCCAAGAGGTGGACGGGCGGGGGTACACAGATACGCAGTATTTT.